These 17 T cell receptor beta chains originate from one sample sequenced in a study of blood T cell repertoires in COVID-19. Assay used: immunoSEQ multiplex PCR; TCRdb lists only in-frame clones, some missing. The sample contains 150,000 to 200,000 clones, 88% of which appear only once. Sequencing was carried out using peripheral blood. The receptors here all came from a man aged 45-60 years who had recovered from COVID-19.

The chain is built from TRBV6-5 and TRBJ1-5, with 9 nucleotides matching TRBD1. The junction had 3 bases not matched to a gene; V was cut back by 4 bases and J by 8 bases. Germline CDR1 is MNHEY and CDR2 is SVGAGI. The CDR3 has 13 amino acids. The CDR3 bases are TGTGCCAGCAGTTTGGGACAGGGCGAGCCCCAGCATTTT. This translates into CASSLGQGEPQHF.

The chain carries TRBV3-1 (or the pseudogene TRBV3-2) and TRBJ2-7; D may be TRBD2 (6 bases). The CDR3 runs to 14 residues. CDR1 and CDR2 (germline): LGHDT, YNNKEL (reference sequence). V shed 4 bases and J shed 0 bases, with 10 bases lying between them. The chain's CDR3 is CASSPTGLSYEQYF. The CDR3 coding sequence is TGTGCCAGCAGCCCGACGGGACTCTCCTACGAGCAGTACTTC.

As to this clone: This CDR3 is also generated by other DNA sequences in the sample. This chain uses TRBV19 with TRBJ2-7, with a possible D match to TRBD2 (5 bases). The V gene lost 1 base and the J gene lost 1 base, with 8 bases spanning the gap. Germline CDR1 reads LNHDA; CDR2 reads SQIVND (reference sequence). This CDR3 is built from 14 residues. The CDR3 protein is CASSIGGGSYEQYF. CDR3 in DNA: TGTGCCAGTAGTATAGGAGGAGGTTCCTACGAGCAGTACTTC.

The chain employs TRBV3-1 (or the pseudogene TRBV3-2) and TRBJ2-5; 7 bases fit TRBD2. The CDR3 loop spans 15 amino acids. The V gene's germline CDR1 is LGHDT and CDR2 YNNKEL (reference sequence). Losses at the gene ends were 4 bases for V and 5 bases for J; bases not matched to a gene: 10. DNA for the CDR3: TGTGCCAGCAGCCTCCTAAGCGGGATTGGTGAGACCCAGTACTTC. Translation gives CASSLLSGIGETQYF.

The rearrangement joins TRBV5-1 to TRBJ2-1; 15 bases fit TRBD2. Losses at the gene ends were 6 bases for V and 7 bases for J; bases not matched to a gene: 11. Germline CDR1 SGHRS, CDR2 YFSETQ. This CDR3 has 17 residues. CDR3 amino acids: CASTIPGLAGGRNEQFF. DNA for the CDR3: TGCGCCAGCACCATCCCGGGACTAGCGGGAGGCAGGAATGAGCAGTTCTTC. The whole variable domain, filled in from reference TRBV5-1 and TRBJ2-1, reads KAGVTQTPRYLIKTRGQQVTLSCSPISGHRSVSWYQQTPGQGLQFLFEYFSETQRNKGNFPGRFSGRQFSNSRSEMNVSTLELGDSALYLCASTIPGLAGGRNEQFFGPGTRLTVL.

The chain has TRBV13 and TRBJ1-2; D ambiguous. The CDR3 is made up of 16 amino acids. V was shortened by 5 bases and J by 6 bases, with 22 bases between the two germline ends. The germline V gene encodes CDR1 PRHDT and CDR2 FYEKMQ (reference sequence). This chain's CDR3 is CASSPSLTRHLNGYTF. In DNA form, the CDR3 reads TGTGCCAGCAGCCCCTCCCTAACCCGTCATCTCAATGGCTACACCTTC.

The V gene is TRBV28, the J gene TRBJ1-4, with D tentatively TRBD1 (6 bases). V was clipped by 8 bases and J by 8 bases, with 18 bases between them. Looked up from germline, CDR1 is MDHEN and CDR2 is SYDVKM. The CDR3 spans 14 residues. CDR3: CASSGDLRGEKLFF. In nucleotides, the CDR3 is TGTGCCAGCTCAGGGGATTTACGGGGCGAAAAACTGTTTTTT.

CDR3 region: CASSLEFQLAESSYEQYF. CDR3 nucleotides: TGTGCCAGCAGCTTAGAGTTCCAACTAGCGGAGAGCTCCTACGAGCAGTACTTC. The rearrangement uses TRBV11-2 and TRBJ2-7, with 8 bases fitting TRBD2. The ends lost 0 bases at V and 0 bases at J; junction bases unmatched: 10. This CDR3 region has 18 residues. The germline V gene has CDR1 SGHAT and CDR2 FQNNGV.

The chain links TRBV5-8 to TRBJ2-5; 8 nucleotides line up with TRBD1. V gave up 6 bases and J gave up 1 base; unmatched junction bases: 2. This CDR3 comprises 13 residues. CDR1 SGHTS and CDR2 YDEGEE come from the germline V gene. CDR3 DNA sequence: TGTGCCAGCACCGGACAGGGCCAAGAGACCCAGTACTTC. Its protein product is CASTGQGQETQYF.

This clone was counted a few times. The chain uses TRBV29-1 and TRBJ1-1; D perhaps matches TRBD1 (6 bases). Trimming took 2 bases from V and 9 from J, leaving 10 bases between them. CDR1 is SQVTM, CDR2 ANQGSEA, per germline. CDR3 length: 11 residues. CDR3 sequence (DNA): TGCAGCGTTGAAAGGGGGTTTAAAGCTTTCTTT. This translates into CSVERGFKAFF.

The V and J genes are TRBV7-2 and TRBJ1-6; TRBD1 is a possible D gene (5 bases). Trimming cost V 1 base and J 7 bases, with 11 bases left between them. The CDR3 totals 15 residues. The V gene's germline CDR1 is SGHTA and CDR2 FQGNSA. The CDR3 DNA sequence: TGTGCCAGCAGCTTAGGGTCGCAGGGAAATTCACCCCTCCACTTT. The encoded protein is CASSLGSQGNSPLHF. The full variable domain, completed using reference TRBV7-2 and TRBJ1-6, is GAGVSQSPSNKVTEKGKDVELRCDPISGHTALYWYRQSLGQGLEFLIYFQGNSAPDKSGLPSDRFSAERTGGSVSTLTIQRTQQEDSAVYLCASSLGSQGNSPLHFGNGTRLTVT.

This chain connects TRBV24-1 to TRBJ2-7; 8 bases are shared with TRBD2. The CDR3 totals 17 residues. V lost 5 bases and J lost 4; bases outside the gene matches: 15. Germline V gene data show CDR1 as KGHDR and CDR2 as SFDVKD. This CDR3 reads CATSVLVAGLGAYEQYF. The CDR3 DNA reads TGTGCCACCAGTGTTCTGGTAGCGGGGCTGGGGGCATACGAGCAGTACTTC.

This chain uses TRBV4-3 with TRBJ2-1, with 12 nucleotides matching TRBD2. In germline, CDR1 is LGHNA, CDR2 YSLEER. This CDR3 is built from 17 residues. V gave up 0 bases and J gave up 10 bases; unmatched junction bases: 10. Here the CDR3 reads CASSQDSLAGGLGEQFF. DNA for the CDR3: TGCGCCAGCAGCCAAGATAGCCTAGCGGGGGGGCTAGGGGAGCAGTTCTTC.

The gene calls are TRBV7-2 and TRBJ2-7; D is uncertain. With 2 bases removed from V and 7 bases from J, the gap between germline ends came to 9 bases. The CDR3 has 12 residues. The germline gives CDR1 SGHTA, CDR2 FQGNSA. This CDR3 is CASSLFSKEQYF. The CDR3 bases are TGTGCCAGCAGCTTATTCTCTAAGGAGCAGTACTTC. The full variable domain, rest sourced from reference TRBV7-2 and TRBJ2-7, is GAGVSQSPSNKVTEKGKDVELRCDPISGHTALYWYRQSLGQGLEFLIYFQGNSAPDKSGLPSDRFSAERTGGSVSTLTIQRTQQEDSAVYLCASSLFSKEQYFGPGTRLTVT.

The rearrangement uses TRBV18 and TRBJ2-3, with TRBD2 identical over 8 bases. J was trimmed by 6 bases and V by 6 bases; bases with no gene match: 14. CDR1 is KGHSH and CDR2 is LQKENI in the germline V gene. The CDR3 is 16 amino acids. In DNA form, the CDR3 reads TGTGCCAGCTCCCGGACTAGCAAAGATGTCTACGATACGCAGTATTTT. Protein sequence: CASSRTSKDVYDTQYF.

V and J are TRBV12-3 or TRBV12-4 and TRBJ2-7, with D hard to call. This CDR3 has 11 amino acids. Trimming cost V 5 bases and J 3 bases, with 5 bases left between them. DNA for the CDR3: TGTGCCAGCAGTCCCAACTACGAGCAGTACTTC. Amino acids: CASSPNYEQYF.

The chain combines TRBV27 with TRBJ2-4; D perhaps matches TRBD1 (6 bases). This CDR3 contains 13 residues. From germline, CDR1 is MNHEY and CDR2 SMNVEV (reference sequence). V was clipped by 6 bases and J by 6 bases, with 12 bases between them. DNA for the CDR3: TGTGCCAGCAGCCCGGTCAGGGGAAACATTCAGTACTTC. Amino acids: CASSPVRGNIQYF.